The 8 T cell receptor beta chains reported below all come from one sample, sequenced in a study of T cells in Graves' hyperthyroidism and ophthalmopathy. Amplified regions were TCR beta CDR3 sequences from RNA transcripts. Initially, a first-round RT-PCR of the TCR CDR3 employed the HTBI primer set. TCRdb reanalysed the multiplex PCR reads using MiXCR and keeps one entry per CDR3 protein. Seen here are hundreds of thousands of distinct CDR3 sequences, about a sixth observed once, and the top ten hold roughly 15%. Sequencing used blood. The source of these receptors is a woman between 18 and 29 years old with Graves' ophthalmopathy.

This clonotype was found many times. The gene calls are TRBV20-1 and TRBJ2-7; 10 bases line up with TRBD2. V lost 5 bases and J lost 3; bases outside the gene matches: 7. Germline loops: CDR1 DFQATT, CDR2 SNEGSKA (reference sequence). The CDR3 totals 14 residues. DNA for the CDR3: TGCAGTGCTTGGTCTACTAGCGGGATCTACGAGCAGTACTTC. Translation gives CSAWSTSGIYEQYF.

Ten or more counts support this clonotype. The CDR3 DNA is TGTGCCAGCAGCTTGGGCGGGACATACGAAGCTTTCTTT. It codes for CASSLGGTYEAFF. The V gene is TRBV11-2, the J gene TRBJ1-1; D might be TRBD1 (6 bases). CDR1 and CDR2 from the germline V gene are SGHAT and FQNNGV. V shed 3 bases and J shed 8 bases, with 13 bases lying between them. The CDR3 is 13 amino acids.

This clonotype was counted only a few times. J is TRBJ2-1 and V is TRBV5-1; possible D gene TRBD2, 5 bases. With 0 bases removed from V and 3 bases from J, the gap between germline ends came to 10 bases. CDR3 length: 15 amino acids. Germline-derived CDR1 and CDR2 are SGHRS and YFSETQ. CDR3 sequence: CASSLGIGNYNEQFF. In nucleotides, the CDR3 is TGCGCCAGCAGCTTGGGTATCGGGAACTACAATGAGCAGTTCTTC.

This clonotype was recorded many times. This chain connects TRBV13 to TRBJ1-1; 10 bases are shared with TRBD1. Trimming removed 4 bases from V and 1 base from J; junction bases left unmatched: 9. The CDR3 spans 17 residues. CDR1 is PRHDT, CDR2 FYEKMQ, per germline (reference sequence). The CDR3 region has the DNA TGTGCCAGCAGCTCGACAGGGGGCGCTTCTGGGAACACTGAAGCTTTCTTT. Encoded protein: CASSSTGGASGNTEAFF.

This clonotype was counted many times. The CDR3 here is CAWHVFLNQPQHF. For the CDR3, the DNA is TGTGCCTGGCATGTCTTCTTAAATCAGCCCCAGCATTTT. The rearrangement links TRBV6-1 to TRBJ1-5; no definite D call. Germline V gives CDR1 MNHNS, CDR2 SASEGT. There are 13 residues in the CDR3. V was pared by 11 bases and J by 4 bases, with 15 bases between.

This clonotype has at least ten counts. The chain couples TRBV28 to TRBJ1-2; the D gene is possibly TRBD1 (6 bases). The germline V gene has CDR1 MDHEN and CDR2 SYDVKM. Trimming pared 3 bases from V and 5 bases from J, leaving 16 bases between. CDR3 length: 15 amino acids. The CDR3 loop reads CASSFDLRGGYGYTF. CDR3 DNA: TGTGCCAGCAGTTTCGATTTAAGGGGGGGGTATGGCTACACCTTC.

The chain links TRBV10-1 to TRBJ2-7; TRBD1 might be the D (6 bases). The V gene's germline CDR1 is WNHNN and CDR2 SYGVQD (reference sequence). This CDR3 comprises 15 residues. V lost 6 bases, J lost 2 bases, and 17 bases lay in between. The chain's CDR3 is CASSEPTRTAYEQYF. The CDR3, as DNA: TGCGCCAGCAGCGAACCCACCCGGACAGCCTACGAGCAGTACTTC.

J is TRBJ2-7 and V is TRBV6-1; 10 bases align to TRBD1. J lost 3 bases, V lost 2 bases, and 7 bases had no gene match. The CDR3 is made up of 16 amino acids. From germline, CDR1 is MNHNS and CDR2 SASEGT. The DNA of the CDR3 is TGTGCCAGCAGTGAATTCGCCGGGACAGGGGACTACGAGCAGTACTTC. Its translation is CASSEFAGTGDYEQYF.